Below are 5 T cell receptor beta chains sequenced from a single sample in a study of T cell responses to AZD1222 COVID-19 vaccine. The method was immunoSEQ multiplex PCR; TCRdb's version includes in-frame clones alone and lacks a portion of them. The sample consists of over 85,000 clones, about 81% of them appearing once. Sample: peripheral blood, taken on day 0 of AZD1222 vaccination. The receptors were gathered from an adult in good health.

In its sample, this clone was seen a few times. The rearrangement uses TRBV9 and TRBJ1-1; D might be TRBD1 (6 bases). CDR3 length: 15 residues. Looked up from germline, CDR1 is SGDLS and CDR2 is YYNGEE. The germline V and J ends were trimmed by 3 bases and 5 bases, with 17 bases remaining between them. The CDR3 loop is CASSAGVSARTEAFF. The DNA for the CDR3 is TGTGCCAGCAGCGCAGGGGTCTCAGCAAGGACTGAAGCTTTCTTT.

The chain combines TRBV2 with TRBJ2-6; 7 positions match TRBD1. Germline V lookup: CDR1 SNHLY, CDR2 FYNNEI. This CDR3 has 16 residues. The V segment lost 7 bases and the J segment 0 bases; nucleotides outside the gene matches: 6. CDR3 nucleotide sequence: TGTGCCAGCACTAGGGACAGAGTCTCTGGGGCCAACGTCCTGACTTTC. Protein product: CASTRDRVSGANVLTF. The whole variable domain, remainder taken from reference TRBV2 and TRBJ2-6, is EPEVTQTPSHQVTQMGQEVILRCVPISNHLYFYWYRQILGQKVEFLVSFYNNEISEKSEIFDDQFSVERPDGSNFTLKIRSTKLEDSAMYFCASTRDRVSGANVLTFGAGSRLTVL.

The V gene is TRBV28, the J gene TRBJ1-6; D remains unclear. The length of the CDR3 is 13 residues. Germline CDR1 and CDR2: MDHEN and SYDVKM. The germline V and J ends were trimmed by 6 bases and 6 bases, with 9 bases remaining between them. The CDR3 reads CASSILTNSPLHF. CDR3 coding DNA: TGTGCCAGCAGCATACTGACTAATTCACCCCTCCACTTT. The whole variable domain, remainder taken from reference TRBV28 and TRBJ1-6, is DVKVTQSSRYLVKRTGEKVFLECVQDMDHENMFWYRQDPGLGLRLIYFSYDVKMKEKGDIPEGYSVSREKKERFSLILESASTNQTSMYLCASSILTNSPLHFGNGTRLTVT.

The chain joins TRBV7-3 to TRBJ2-4, with 8 bases matching TRBD1. Germline-derived CDR1 and CDR2 are SGHTA and FQGTGA. The CDR3 is 13 residues long. After removal of 5 bases from V and 8 bases from J, the junction contained 5 bases not matched to a gene. CDR3 DNA: TGTGCCAGCAGCCGGGACAGGCAGGACATTCAGTACTTC. Translated, it gives CASSRDRQDIQYF.

The genes are TRBV5-1 and TRBJ2-1; either TRBD1 or TRBD2 may supply D (5 bases each). Germline V CDR1 and CDR2: SGHRS, YFSETQ. Deletions cut 1 base from V and 9 bases from J, with 11 bases between. The CDR3 consists of 13 residues. This CDR3 reads CASSLSGRGEQFF. CDR3 nucleotide sequence: TGCGCCAGCAGCTTGTCGGGACGCGGTGAGCAGTTCTTC.